This T cell receptor (beta chain) was observed in a study of cytomegalovirus exposure and HLA in healthy donors. This clone was seen a few times. Its antigen is as yet unknown. CDR3 size: 17 residues. The V segment lost 6 bases and the J segment 2 bases; nucleotides outside the gene matches: 12. Germline V gives CDR1 PRHDT, CDR2 FYEKMQ (reference sequence). Findings of the study overall: Information on immune exposure was restricted to one variable (CMV serostatus). Donors were assumed by presence/absence analyses to have roughly uniform sequencing depth. It was in a later analysis that TCR association rates were seen to vary by HLA locus, highest for DRB1 and lowest for HLA-C.

PCR used 60 Vbeta primers and 13 Jbeta primers. TCRdb's table, derived via immunoSEQ multiplex PCR, lists solely in-frame clones and lacks some. The sample holds more than 95,000 clones, roughly 9.9% seen once. V is TRBV13 and J is TRBJ2-1; TRBD2 aligns across 8 bases. This TCR was sampled from a man aged 30 to 39 in good health and CMV-seronegative. The specimen sequenced was PBMCs. The CDR3 DNA reads as TGTGCCAGCAGTCCTCTAATCGGGGGGGGCGCCTACAATGAGCAGTTCTTC. Protein: CASSPLIGGGAYNEQFF.